This T cell receptor beta chain was found in a study of tumor-infiltrating lymphocytes in primary liver carcinoma. Regarding this clonotype: The junction and the germline gene differ at one end; a read error may be behind it.

Co-extraction of RNA and DNA was performed on roughly 20-34 mg of unsorted bulk tissue. From 500 ng total RNA, TCR beta cDNA was generated with a primer in the constant region. Nested multiplex PCR, run for three rounds with slightly modified ARM-PCR, yielded TCR beta libraries. The first two PCR rounds used TRBV1-TRBV30 forward primers with a C-beta reverse primer, about 10 cycles each. TCRdb fed the multiplex PCR reads into MiXCR, producing one record per CDR3 protein. The sample has 80,000 or so distinct CDR3 sequences; 71% are singletons. Germline V lookup: CDR1 SGHAT, CDR2 FQNNGV. The CDR3 length is 14 residues.

The origin of this receptor is a woman in her sixties or seventies with primary liver carcinoma and hepatitis B virus infection. The rearrangement uses TRBV11-2 and TRBJ2-1; D not resolved. The material sequenced was liver tumor tissue from sampling region 4. The subset: tumor region T4, right-lateral pole. The CDR3 DNA reads TGTACCAGCAGCTTAAGGTGGCGGAACAGTGAGCACTTCTTC. This sequence encodes CTSSLRWRNSEHFF.